The TCR beta chain described here comes from a study of T cell repertoires in cytomegalovirus infection. Across the study: Newly reported HLA-C-restricted and thoroughly characterized HLA-B-restricted CMV epitopes were employed. CMV infection together with matching HLA type was indicated by public TCR beta signatures.

The CDR3 is 13 amino acids. The germline V and J ends were trimmed by 3 bases and 3 bases, with 9 bases remaining between them. Germline lookup yields CDR1 SGHRS and CDR2 YFSETQ. A single record per CDR3 protein comes from TCRdb applying MiXCR to the reads. The repertoire holds approximately 990,000 distinct CDR3 sequences, approximately 31% seen once, with roughly 13% in the top ten. About this clonotype: Its antigen is as yet unknown.

Study outcomes and limitations: Clonotypes of TCR beta that were HLA-C-restricted and CMV-specific dominated the ex vivo response. Pooled public TCR beta family frequency picked out CMV carriers with the relevant HLA.

The V call is TRBV5-1, the J call TRBJ1-1; D gene uncertain. The clonotype originates from a human donor in good health (CMV status not recorded). Some clones in this sample may be carry-over from other donors' samples. This sample comprised cultured CD8+ T cells from PBMCs, obtained from culture after CMV antigen stimulation. CDR3 sequence: CASSWTRYTEAFF. Written as DNA, the CDR3 is TGCGCCAGCAGCTGGACGCGGTACACTGAAGCTTTCTTT.